The T cell receptor beta chain described here comes from a study of shared clonotypes between healthy human individuals. Using immunoSEQ multiplex PCR, the repertoire was profiled, and TCRdb retains in-frame clones only, with some absent. The sample has some 2,500,000 clones; approximately 90% are singletons. Study findings and constraints: Rarefaction gave evidence that sorted-subset sequencing remained incomplete despite large depth. Relative to clonotypes present in all four donors, those not shared had lower generation probabilities.

A note on this clone: Its antigen remains unidentified.

The CD4+ fraction was divided into a CD45RA+ naive subset and a CD45RA-negative memory subset. The CDR3 runs to 18 residues. Germline CDR1 reads SGHDN; CDR2 reads FVKESK. Trimming at V came to 4 bases and at J to 4 bases, leaving 7 bases not matched to a gene. Sequencing input: naive CD4+ T cells from PBMCs. The subset is: CD45RA+ positively selected. The clonotype comes from a man between 18 and 29 years old in good health. Some clones in this sample may be carry-over from other donors' samples. The rearrangement links TRBV14 to TRBJ2-1; 16 bases line up with TRBD2. The chain's CDR3 is CASSPGTSGRGKYNEQFF. CDR3 in DNA: TGTGCCAGCAGCCCTGGGACTAGCGGGAGGGGGAAGTACAATGAGCAGTTCTTC.